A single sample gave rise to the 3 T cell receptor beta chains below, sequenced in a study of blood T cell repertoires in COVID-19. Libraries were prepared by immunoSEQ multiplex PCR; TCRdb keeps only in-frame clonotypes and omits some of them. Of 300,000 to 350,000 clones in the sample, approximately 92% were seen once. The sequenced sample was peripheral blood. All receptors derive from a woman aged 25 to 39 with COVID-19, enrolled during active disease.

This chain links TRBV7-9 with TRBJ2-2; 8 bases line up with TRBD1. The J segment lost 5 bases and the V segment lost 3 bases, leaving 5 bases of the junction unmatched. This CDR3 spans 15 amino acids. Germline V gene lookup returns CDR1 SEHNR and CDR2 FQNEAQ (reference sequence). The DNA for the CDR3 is TGTGCCAGCAGCTTCACAGGGGGGACGACCGGGGAGCTGTTTTTT. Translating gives CASSFTGGTTGELFF.

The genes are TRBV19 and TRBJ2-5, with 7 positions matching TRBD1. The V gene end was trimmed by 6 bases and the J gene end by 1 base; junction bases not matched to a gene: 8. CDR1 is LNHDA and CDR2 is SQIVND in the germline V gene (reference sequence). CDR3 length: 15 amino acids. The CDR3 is CASRPWWDSQETQYF. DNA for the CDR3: TGTGCCAGTAGGCCCTGGTGGGACAGCCAAGAGACCCAGTACTTC.

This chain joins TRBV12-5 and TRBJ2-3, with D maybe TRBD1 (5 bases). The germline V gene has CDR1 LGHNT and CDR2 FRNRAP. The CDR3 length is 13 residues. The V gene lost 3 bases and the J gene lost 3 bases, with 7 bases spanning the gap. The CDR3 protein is CASGFQGTDTQYF. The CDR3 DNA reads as TGTGCTAGTGGTTTTCAGGGAACAGATACGCAGTATTTT.